Following are 28 T cell receptor beta chains from one sample sequenced in a study of PD-1 and CTLA-4 blockade in melanoma. This table comes from immunoSEQ multiplex PCR, and its TCRdb copy is limited to in-frame clones, with some not included. The sample consists of around 31,000 clones, 85% to 95% of them appearing once. The sequencing used CD8+ T cells from peripheral blood, collected from a patient given anti-PD-1 treatment. The receptors originated from a human donor with melanoma.

Written as DNA, the CDR3 is TGTGCCAGCAGAGAAGGGGTGTATAGCAATCAGCCCCAGCATTTT. It specifies CASREGVYSNQPQHF. The chain couples TRBV27 to TRBJ1-5; D perhaps matches TRBD1 (5 bases). Germline CDR1 is MNHEY and CDR2 is SMNVEV (reference sequence). The V gene lost 6 bases and the J gene lost 0 bases, with 12 bases spanning the gap. The CDR3 runs to 15 residues.

This clone has only a few counts. The gene calls are TRBV29-1 and TRBJ1-1; 7 nucleotides match TRBD1. Germline assignment: CDR1 SQVTM and CDR2 ANQGSEA. Trimming removed 3 bases from V and 5 bases from J; junction bases left unmatched: 12. This CDR3 has 15 residues. DNA for the CDR3: TGCAGCGTTGACCCCGGGACAGCATTGGAGACTGAAGCTTTCTTT. Its translation: CSVDPGTALETEAFF.

The V and J genes are TRBV7-9 and TRBJ1-4; perhaps TRBD1 as D (6 bases). This CDR3 spans 16 amino acids. The germline V and J ends were trimmed by 8 bases and 6 bases, with 22 bases remaining between them. CDR1 is SEHNR and CDR2 is FQNEAQ in the germline V gene (reference sequence). The DNA for the CDR3 is TGTGCCAGCGAATGGGGGCCGGCTGGGGGCGATGAAAAACTGTTTTTT. The encoded protein is CASEWGPAGGDEKLFF.

This chain joins TRBV7-2 and TRBJ2-1, with 9 bases lining up with TRBD2. V lost 5 bases, J lost 2 bases, and 16 bases stayed unmatched. From germline, CDR1 is SGHTA and CDR2 FQGNSA. The CDR3 contains 19 residues. CDR3 sequence reads: CASSTRPWTSANPYNEQFF. The CDR3, as DNA: TGTGCCAGCAGCACGCGACCTTGGACTAGCGCAAACCCCTACAATGAGCAGTTCTTC.

The rearrangement uses TRBV30 and TRBJ2-1; 10 nucleotides line up with TRBD2. CDR1 GTSNPN and CDR2 SVGIG come from the germline V gene (reference sequence). J was trimmed by 9 bases and V by 2 bases; bases with no gene match: 16. This CDR3 is 17 amino acids long. The CDR3 loop reads CAWSPKQGLAETGEQFF. The DNA for the CDR3 is TGTGCCTGGAGTCCCAAACAAGGACTAGCGGAGACAGGTGAGCAGTTCTTC.

This chain joins TRBV6-1 and TRBJ2-5; 14 bases agree with TRBD2. Germline V lookup: CDR1 MNHNS, CDR2 SASEGT. The CDR3 consists of 18 residues. Trimming took 1 base from V and 3 from J; bases not matched to a gene: 7. The CDR3 nucleotides are TGTGCCAGCAGTGAAGGGGGGGGACTAGCGGGAGCGAAAGAGACCCAGTACTTC. Translated, it gives CASSEGGGLAGAKETQYF.

The CDR3 loop is CASSLVSGRLMGYNEQFF. In DNA form, the CDR3 reads TGTGCCAGCAGCTTAGTATCCGGCAGATTGATGGGATACAATGAGCAGTTCTTC. J is TRBJ2-1 and V is TRBV7-8; D gene unclear. Trimming left V 1 base short and J 4 bases short, with 20 bases between. This CDR3 is built from 18 residues. Germline V CDR1 and CDR2: SGHVS, FQNEAQ.

The chain joins TRBV27 to TRBJ1-5, with D possibly matching TRBD1 (6 bases). The germline CDR1 and CDR2 sequences are MNHEY and SMNVEV (reference sequence). The CDR3 is 14 residues long. The V end lost 3 bases, the J end lost 5 bases, and 11 bases lay between the germline ends. CDR3 in DNA: TGTGCCAGCAGTTTGACCCCAGGGGATCAGCCCCAGCATTTT. It codes for CASSLTPGDQPQHF.

The chain carries TRBV9 and TRBJ2-7; 13 bases map to TRBD2. CDR1 SGDLS and CDR2 YYNGEE come from the germline V gene. The ends lost 3 bases at V and 2 bases at J; junction bases unmatched: 2. This CDR3 has 15 amino acids. This CDR3 is CASSAGLAGTYEQYF. The CDR3 DNA is TGTGCCAGCAGCGCGGGACTAGCGGGGACCTACGAGCAGTACTTC.

The genes are TRBV3-1 (or the pseudogene TRBV3-2) and TRBJ1-1; D might be TRBD1 (5 bases). V was shortened by 0 bases and J by 0 bases, with 5 bases between the two germline ends. Germline V gene data show CDR1 as LGHDT and CDR2 as YNNKEL (reference sequence). There are 14 residues in the CDR3. CDR3 DNA sequence: TGTGCCAGCAGCCAAGAGGGACTGAACACTGAAGCTTTCTTT. Protein product: CASSQEGLNTEAFF.

The rearrangement joins TRBV7-8 to TRBJ2-2; tentatively, D is TRBD1 or TRBD2 (5 bases each). The germline V and J ends were trimmed by 2 bases and 5 bases, with 15 bases remaining between them. This CDR3 spans 16 amino acids. Germline V gene lookup returns CDR1 SGHVS and CDR2 FQNEAQ. The CDR3 bases are TGTGCCAGCAGCTTATTGTCCAGGGACCTTACCGGGGAGCTGTTTTTT. It yields the protein CASSLLSRDLTGELFF.

The rearrangement links TRBV11-2 to TRBJ1-4; TRBD1 matches at 9 bases. The CDR3 is 12 residues long. Germline V gene data show CDR1 as SGHAT and CDR2 as FQNNGV. V dropped 9 bases and J dropped 8; count of bases not matched to a gene: 4. CDR3 loop: CASRDRDEKLFF. In nucleotides, the CDR3 is TGTGCCAGTAGGGACAGGGACGAAAAACTGTTTTTT.

The chain has TRBV6-4 and TRBJ1-1; D ambiguous. V lost 2 bases and J lost 1, with 14 bases in between. This CDR3 contains 16 residues. From germline, CDR1 is MRHNA and CDR2 SNTAGT. CDR3 nucleotide sequence: TGTGCCAGCAGTGACGGTCCCTTTTTGGGGAACACTGAAGCTTTCTTT. As protein: CASSDGPFLGNTEAFF.

The gene calls are TRBV4-1 and TRBJ1-2; D not certain. This CDR3 comprises 15 residues. Germline V gene sequence: CDR1 MGHRA, CDR2 YSYEKL. V was clipped by 2 bases and J by 1 base, with 11 bases between them. CDR3 coding DNA: TGCGCCAGCAGCCAATCCCGAACCGGTAACTATGGCTACACCTTC. It yields the protein CASSQSRTGNYGYTF.

The chain combines TRBV14 with TRBJ2-1; TRBD2 aligns across 11 bases. This CDR3 has 15 amino acids. V trimming: 3 bases; J trimming: 3 bases; junction bases outside the gene matches: 1. Germline CDR1 reads SGHDN; CDR2 reads FVKESK. The CDR3 region has the DNA TGTGCCAGCAGCCACGGGACTAGCGGCTACAATGAGCAGTTCTTC. Protein product: CASSHGTSGYNEQFF.

The rearrangement links TRBV6-6 to TRBJ2-7, with D perhaps given as TRBD1 or TRBD2 (5 bases each). This CDR3 spans 14 amino acids. V gave up 7 bases and J gave up 4 bases, with 17 bases separating them. The germline V gene encodes CDR1 MNHNY and CDR2 SVGAGI (reference sequence). CDR3 coding DNA: TGTGCCAGCAATCGGGACGATGGAGGTTACGAGCAGTACTTC. This encodes CASNRDDGGYEQYF.

V usage is TRBV7-9 and J usage is TRBJ2-1, with 9 positions matching TRBD2. With V trimmed by 0 bases and J by 10 bases, 10 bases remained unmatched. Germline V gene data show CDR1 as SEHNR and CDR2 as FQNEAQ (reference sequence). The CDR3 loop spans 16 amino acids. The CDR3 bases are TGTGCCAGCAGCTTAGCTAGCGGGGGCATTATTGAGGAGCAGTTCTTC. This translates into CASSLASGGIIEEQFF.

The sample holds one count of this clone. The chain has TRBV27 and TRBJ2-3; D unclear. CDR1 MNHEY and CDR2 SMNVEV come from the germline V gene (reference sequence). V shed 2 bases and J shed 1 base, with 16 bases lying between them. The CDR3 consists of 17 residues. The CDR3 DNA reads as TGTGCCAGCAGTTTAAGGGCCACAAAATCCGGCACAGATACGCAGTATTTT. Protein product: CASSLRATKSGTDTQYF.

V is TRBV30 and J is TRBJ2-7, with TRBD1 identical over 10 bases. CDR1 and CDR2 (germline): GTSNPN, SVGIG (reference sequence). Trimming at V came to 2 bases and at J to 1 base, leaving 11 bases not matched to a gene. This CDR3 has 17 residues. Written as DNA, the CDR3 is TGTGCCTGGAGTTCCGGGACAGGGGTCACCCTATCCTACGAGCAGTACTTC. This gives the protein CAWSSGTGVTLSYEQYF.

The chain employs TRBV27 and TRBJ2-7, with 7 nucleotides matching TRBD2. V lost 5 bases to trimming and J lost 7 bases; unmatched junction nucleotides: 11. The CDR3 has 14 residues. Germline V lookup: CDR1 MNHEY, CDR2 SMNVEV (reference sequence). As DNA, the CDR3 is TGTGCCAGCAGTAAGGGGACTAACCCGGGAGAGCAGTACTTC. This encodes CASSKGTNPGEQYF.

The chain employs TRBV6-5 and TRBJ2-6; D is unclear. CDR3 length: 15 amino acids. Deletions cut 1 base from V and 4 bases from J, with 8 bases between. CDR1 and CDR2 (germline): MNHEY, SVGAGI. CDR3 in amino acids: CASSYLREGANVLTF. In DNA form, the CDR3 reads TGTGCCAGCAGTTACTTAAGGGAAGGGGCCAACGTCCTGACTTTC.

The rearrangement uses TRBV15 and TRBJ1-6, with TRBD1 matching 8 bases. This CDR3 spans 18 amino acids. Germline CDR1 is LNHNV and CDR2 is YYDKDF (reference sequence). After removal of 0 bases from V and 5 bases from J, the junction contained 9 bases not matched to a gene. CDR3 in amino acids: CATSRDPPGTGNNSPLHF. CDR3 DNA sequence: TGTGCCACCAGCAGAGACCCACCCGGGACAGGCAATAATTCACCCCTCCACTTT.

This chain connects TRBV19 to TRBJ2-7; a possible D gene is TRBD1 (5 bases). This CDR3 is 15 amino acids long. V dropped 3 bases and J dropped 1 base, with 13 bases sitting between them. From germline, CDR1 is LNHDA and CDR2 SQIVND (reference sequence). The chain's CDR3 is CASSIASGSSYEQYF. DNA for the CDR3: TGTGCCAGTAGTATTGCGTCAGGGTCATCCTACGAGCAGTACTTC.

The chain uses TRBV19 and TRBJ2-3; D possibly corresponds to TRBD2 (7 bases). Germline CDR1 is LNHDA and CDR2 is SQIVND (reference sequence). Trimming cost V 7 bases and J 2 bases, with 13 bases left between them. The CDR3 sequence is 14 residues long. The CDR3 DNA follows: TGTGCCAGTAACGGCGGGGGCTACACAGATACGCAGTATTTT. Residues: CASNGGGYTDTQYF.

CDR3 nucleotide sequence: TGTGCCAGCAGCGCCTGGACATCCCTTGGGGAGACCCAGTACTTC. Its translation is CASSAWTSLGETQYF. This chain connects TRBV9 to TRBJ2-5, with TRBD1 as a possible D gene (5 bases). The CDR3 covers 15 residues. In germline, CDR1 is SGDLS, CDR2 YYNGEE. V dropped 3 bases and J dropped 5 bases, with 17 bases sitting between them.

The chain employs TRBV2 and TRBJ1-1; D might be TRBD1 (5 bases). The ends were cut back, 4 bases at V and 4 bases at J, with 10 bases in the middle. The CDR3 covers 13 residues. Germline loops: CDR1 SNHLY, CDR2 FYNNEI. The CDR3 here is CASSAGRATEAFF. The CDR3 nucleotides read TGTGCCAGCAGTGCAGGGAGGGCCACTGAAGCTTTCTTT.

The gene calls are TRBV5-1 and TRBJ2-1; D is perhaps TRBD2 (6 bases). This CDR3 has 13 amino acids. CDR1 is SGHRS, CDR2 YFSETQ, per germline. V shed 6 bases and J shed 4 bases, with 11 bases lying between them. The CDR3, as DNA: TGCGCCAGCACCCCGGGGACTTACAATGAGCAGTTCTTC. This translates into CASTPGTYNEQFF.

J is TRBJ2-1 and V is TRBV15; 9 bases align to TRBD2. Per the germline V gene, CDR1 is LNHNV and CDR2 is YYDKDF (reference sequence). The CDR3 is 15 residues long. V was pared by 5 bases and J by 8 bases, with 10 bases of the junction left unmatched. The CDR3 region is CATSESGRKRDEQFF. The CDR3, as DNA: TGTGCCACCAGCGAAAGCGGGAGGAAAAGGGATGAGCAGTTCTTC.